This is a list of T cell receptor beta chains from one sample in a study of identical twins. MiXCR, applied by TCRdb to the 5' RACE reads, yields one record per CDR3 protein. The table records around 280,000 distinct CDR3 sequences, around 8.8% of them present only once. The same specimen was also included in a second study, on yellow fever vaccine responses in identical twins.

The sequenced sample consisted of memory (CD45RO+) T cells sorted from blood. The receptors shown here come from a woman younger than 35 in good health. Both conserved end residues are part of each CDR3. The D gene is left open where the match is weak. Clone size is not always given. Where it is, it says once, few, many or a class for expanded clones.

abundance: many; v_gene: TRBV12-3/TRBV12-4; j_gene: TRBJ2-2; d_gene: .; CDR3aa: CASSEQYTGELFF; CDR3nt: TGTGCCAGCAGTGAACAGTACACCGGGGAGCTGTTTTTT
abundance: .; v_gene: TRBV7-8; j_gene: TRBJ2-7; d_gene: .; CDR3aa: CASSLAAVQISSYEQYF; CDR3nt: TGTGCCAGCAGCTTAGCGGCGGTGCAAATAAGCTCCTACGAGCAGTACTTC
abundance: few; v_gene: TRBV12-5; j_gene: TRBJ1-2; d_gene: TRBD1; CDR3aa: CASGITPGQGAKSYGYTF; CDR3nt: TGTGCTAGTGGCATCACTCCGGGACAGGGGGCGAAATCCTATGGCTACACCTTC
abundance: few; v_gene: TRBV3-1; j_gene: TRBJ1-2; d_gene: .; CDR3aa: CASSQAGFYGYTF; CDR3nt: TGTGCCAGCAGCCAGGCAGGGTTCTACGGCTACACCTTC
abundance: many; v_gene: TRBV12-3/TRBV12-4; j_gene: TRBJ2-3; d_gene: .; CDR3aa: CASSPNLGAVGPDTQYF; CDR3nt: TGTGCCAGCAGTCCAAACCTCGGAGCTGTCGGCCCCGATACGCAGTATTTT
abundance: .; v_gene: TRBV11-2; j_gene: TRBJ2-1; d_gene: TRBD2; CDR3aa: CASSWRASGMYEQFF; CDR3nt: TGTGCCAGCAGCTGGAGGGCTAGCGGGATGTATGAGCAGTTCTTC
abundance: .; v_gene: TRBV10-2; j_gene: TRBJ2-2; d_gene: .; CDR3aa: CASSESSAKTGELFF; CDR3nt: TGCGCCAGCAGTGAGTCTAGCGCGAAGACCGGGGAGCTGTTTTTT
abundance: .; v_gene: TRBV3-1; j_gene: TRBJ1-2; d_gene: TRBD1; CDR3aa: CASSQGDSGYGYTF; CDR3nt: TGTGCCAGCAGCCAGGGGGACAGCGGCTATGGCTACACCTTC
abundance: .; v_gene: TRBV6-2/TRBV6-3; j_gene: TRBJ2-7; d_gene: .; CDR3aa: CASSYLDGYEQYF; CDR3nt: TGTGCCAGCAGTTACCTGGACGGCTACGAGCAGTACTTC
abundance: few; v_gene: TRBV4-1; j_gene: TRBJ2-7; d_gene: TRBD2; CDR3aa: CASSQAQAGTPYEQYF; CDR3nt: TGCGCCAGCAGCCAAGCCCAAGCGGGAACCCCCTACGAGCAGTACTTC
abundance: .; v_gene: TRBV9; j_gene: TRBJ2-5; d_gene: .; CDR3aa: CASSVNGGTQYF; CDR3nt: TGTGCCAGCAGCGTTAACGGGGGGACCCAGTACTTC
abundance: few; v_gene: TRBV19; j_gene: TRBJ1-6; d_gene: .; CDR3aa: CASTWGRASPLHF; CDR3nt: TGTGCCAGTACGTGGGGGAGGGCTTCACCCCTCCACTTT
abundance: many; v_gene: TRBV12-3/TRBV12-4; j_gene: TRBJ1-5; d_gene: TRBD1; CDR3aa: CASSLDGTVDQPQHF; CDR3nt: TGTGCCAGCAGTTTAGACGGGACAGTTGATCAGCCCCAGCATTTT
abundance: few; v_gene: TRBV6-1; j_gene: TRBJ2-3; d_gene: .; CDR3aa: CASSALASGTDTQYF; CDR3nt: TGTGCCAGCAGTGCTTTGGCTTCGGGAACAGATACGCAGTATTTT
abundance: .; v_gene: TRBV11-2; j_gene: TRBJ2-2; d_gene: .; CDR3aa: CASSLGGAGFGTGELFF; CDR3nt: TGTGCCAGCAGCTTAGGAGGGGCAGGGTTCGGCACCGGGGAGCTGTTTTTT
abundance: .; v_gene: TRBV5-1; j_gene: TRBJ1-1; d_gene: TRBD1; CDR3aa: CASSLGQGAEAFF; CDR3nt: TGCGCCAGCAGCTTGGGACAGGGGGCTGAAGCTTTCTTT
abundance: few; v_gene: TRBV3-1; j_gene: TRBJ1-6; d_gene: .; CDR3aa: CASSQGGTINSPLHF; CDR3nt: TGTGCCAGCAGCCAAGGCGGCACCATCAATTCACCCCTCCACTTT
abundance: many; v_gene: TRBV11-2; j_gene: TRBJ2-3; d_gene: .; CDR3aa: CASSFGALDTQYF; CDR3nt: TGTGCCAGCAGCTTTGGGGCTTTAGATACGCAGTATTTT
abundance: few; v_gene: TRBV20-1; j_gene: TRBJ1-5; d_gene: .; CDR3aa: CSAPTLNGGQPQHF; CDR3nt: TGCAGTGCCCCGACTCTGAATGGGGGTCAGCCCCAGCATTTT
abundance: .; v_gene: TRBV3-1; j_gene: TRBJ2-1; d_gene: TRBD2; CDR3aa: CASTAGLAVDNEQFF; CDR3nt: TGTGCCAGCACAGCGGGATTAGCGGTCGACAATGAGCAGTTCTTC
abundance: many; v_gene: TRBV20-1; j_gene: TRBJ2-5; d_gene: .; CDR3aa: CSASRGGPEETQYF; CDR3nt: TGCAGTGCTAGTCGCGGGGGCCCAGAAGAGACCCAGTACTTC
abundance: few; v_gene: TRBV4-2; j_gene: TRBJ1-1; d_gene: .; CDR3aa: CASSQVVAGADTEAFF; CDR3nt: TGTGCCAGCAGCCAAGTTGTGGCAGGGGCGGACACTGAAGCTTTCTTT
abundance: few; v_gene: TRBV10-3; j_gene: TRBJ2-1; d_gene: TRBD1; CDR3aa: CAISPGQGTYNEQFF; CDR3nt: TGTGCCATCAGCCCGGGACAGGGGACTTACAATGAGCAGTTCTTC
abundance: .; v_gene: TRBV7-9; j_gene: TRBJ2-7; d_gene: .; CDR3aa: CANRGHLGEQYF; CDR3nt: TGTGCCAACCGGGGACACCTCGGAGAGCAGTACTTC
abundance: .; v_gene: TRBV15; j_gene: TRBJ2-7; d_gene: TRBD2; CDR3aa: CATSRRTSGIPSYEQYF; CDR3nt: TGTGCCACCAGCAGACGTACTAGCGGGATCCCCTCCTACGAGCAGTACTTC
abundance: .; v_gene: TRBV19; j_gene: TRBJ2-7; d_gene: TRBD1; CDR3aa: CARAIPGQDYEQYF; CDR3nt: TGTGCCAGGGCAATCCCGGGACAGGACTACGAGCAGTACTTC
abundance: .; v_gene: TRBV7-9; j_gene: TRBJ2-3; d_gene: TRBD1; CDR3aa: CASRKKAGQGFTTQYF; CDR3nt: TGTGCCAGCAGAAAAAAGGCGGGACAGGGATTTACGACGCAGTATTTT
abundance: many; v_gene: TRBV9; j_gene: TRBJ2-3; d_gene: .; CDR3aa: CASSVGDTQYF; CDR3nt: TGTGCCAGCAGCGTAGGTGATACGCAGTATTTT
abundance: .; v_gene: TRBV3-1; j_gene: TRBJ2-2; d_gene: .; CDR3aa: CASSQVRAGELFF; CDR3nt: TGTGCCAGCAGCCAAGTGAGGGCCGGGGAGCTGTTTTTT
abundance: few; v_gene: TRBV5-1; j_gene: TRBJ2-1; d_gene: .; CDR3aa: CASSLADGAEQFF; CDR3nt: TGCGCCAGCAGCTTGGCCGACGGGGCTGAGCAGTTCTTC
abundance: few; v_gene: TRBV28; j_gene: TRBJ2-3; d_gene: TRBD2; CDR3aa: CASTGLAGGTTDTQYF; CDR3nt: TGTGCCAGCACGGGACTAGCGGGGGGTACCACAGATACGCAGTATTTT
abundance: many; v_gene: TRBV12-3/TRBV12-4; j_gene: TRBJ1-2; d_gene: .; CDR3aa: CASSLQGNYGYTF; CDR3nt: TGTGCCAGCAGTTTACAGGGAAACTATGGCTACACCTTC
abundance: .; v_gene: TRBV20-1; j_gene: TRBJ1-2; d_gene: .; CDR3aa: CSATRGETLNYGYTF; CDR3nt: TGCAGTGCTACCCGGGGGGAGACACTTAACTATGGCTACACCTTC
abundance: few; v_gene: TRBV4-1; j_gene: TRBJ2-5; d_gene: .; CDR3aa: CASSQDGGAPGTQYF; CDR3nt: TGCGCCAGCAGCCAAGACGGAGGTGCCCCCGGGACCCAGTACTTC
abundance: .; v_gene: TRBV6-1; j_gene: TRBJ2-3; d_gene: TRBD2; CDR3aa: CASRTTSGGERTQYF; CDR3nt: TGTGCCAGCAGAACCACTAGCGGGGGGGAACGTACGCAGTATTTT
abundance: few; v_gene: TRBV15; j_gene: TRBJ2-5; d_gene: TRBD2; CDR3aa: CATNRPGGETQYF; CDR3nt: TGTGCCACCAACCGCCCGGGGGGAGAGACCCAGTACTTC
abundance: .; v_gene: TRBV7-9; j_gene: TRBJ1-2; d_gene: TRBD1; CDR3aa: CASSQYQGTGRDYTF; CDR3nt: TGTGCCAGCAGCCAATATCAGGGGACAGGGAGAGACTACACCTTC